This TCR beta chain emerged from a study of blood T cell repertoires in COVID-19. Study-wide background: COVID-19 samples from acute and convalescent phases originated in the United States, Italy and Spain. In each case, the material was cDNA or gDNA derived from T cells, B-cell-depleted T cells, or PBMCs.

V lost 3 bases, J lost 4 bases, and 13 bases lay in between. The V gene's germline CDR1 is SEHNR and CDR2 FQNEAQ (reference sequence). This CDR3 has 14 residues. In the authors' methods: Researchers report that nucleated cell counts were estimated from reference gene primer amplification. The table came from immunoSEQ multiplex PCR; TCRdb's copy has only in-frame clones and leaves some out. Clone size and the V and J calls come from that table; the DNA yielded D and trimming. This repertoire shows over 120,000 clones, about four fifths found once; its top ten account for about 3%. The sample taken for sequencing was peripheral blood. The genes are TRBV7-9 and TRBJ2-7; possibly TRBD1 for D (6 bases). The origin of this receptor is a woman older than 75 with acute or convalescent COVID-19. This CDR3 is CASSLWGLGYEQYF. Here the CDR3 DNA reads TGTGCCAGCAGCTTGTGGGGGCTGGGGTACGAGCAGTACTTC.